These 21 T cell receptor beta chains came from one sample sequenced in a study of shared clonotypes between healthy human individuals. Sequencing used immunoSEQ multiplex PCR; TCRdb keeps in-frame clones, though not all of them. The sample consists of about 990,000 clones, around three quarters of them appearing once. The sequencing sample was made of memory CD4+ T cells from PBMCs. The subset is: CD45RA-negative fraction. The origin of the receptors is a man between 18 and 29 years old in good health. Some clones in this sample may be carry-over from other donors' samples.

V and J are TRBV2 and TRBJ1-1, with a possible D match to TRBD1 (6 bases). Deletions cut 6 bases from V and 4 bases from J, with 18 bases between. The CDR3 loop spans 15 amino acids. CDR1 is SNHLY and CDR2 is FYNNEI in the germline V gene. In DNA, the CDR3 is TGTGCCAGCAGACAGAACAGGGTCTCGAGCACTGAAGCTTTCTTT. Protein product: CASRQNRVSSTEAFF.

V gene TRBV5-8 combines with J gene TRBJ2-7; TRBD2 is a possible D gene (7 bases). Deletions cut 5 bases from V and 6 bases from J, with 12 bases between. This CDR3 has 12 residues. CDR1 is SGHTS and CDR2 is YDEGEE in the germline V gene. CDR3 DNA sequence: TGTGCCAGCAGACATAGGGGGGGCGAGCAGTACTTC. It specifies CASRHRGGEQYF.

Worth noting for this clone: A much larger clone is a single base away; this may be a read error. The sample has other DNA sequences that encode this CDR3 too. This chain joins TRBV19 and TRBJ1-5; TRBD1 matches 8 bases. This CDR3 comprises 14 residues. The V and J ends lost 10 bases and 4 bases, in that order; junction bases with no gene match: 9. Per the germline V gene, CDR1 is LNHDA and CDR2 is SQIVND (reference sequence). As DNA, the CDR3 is TGTGCCACCTCACGGACAGGGCAGAATCAGCCCCAGCATTTT. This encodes CATSRTGQNQPQHF.

CDR3 protein: CASSLREGRTDTQYF. CDR3 sequence (DNA): TGCGCCAGCAGCTTGCGGGAGGGTCGGACAGATACGCAGTATTTT. This chain uses TRBV5-1 with TRBJ2-3, with 8 nucleotides matching TRBD2. V shed 1 base and J 3 bases; nucleotides not matched to a gene: 4. The CDR3 contains 15 residues. CDR1 SGHRS and CDR2 YFSETQ come from the germline V gene.

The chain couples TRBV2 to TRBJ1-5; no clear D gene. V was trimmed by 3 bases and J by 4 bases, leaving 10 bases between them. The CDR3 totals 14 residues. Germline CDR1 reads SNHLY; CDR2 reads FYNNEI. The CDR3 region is CASSDPRRNQPQHF. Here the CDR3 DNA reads TGTGCCAGCAGTGATCCCAGGCGTAATCAGCCCCAGCATTTT.

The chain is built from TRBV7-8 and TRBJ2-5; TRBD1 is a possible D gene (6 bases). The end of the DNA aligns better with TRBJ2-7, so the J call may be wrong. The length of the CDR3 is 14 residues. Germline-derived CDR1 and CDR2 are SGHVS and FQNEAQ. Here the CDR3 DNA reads TGTGCCAGCAGCTTAGCAGGGGGTAGTTACGAGCAGTACTTC. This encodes CASSLAGGSYEQYF.

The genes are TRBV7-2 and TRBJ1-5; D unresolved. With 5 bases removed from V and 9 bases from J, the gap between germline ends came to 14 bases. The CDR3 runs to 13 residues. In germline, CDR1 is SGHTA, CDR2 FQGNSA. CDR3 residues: CASSPGQSGPQHF. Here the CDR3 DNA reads TGTGCCAGCAGCCCTGGGCAGTCGGGGCCCCAGCATTTT.

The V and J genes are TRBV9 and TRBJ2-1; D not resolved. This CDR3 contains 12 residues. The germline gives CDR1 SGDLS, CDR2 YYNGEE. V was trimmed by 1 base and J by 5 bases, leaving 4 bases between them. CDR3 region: CASSVTDNEQFF. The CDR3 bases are TGTGCCAGCAGCGTAACTGACAATGAGCAGTTCTTC.

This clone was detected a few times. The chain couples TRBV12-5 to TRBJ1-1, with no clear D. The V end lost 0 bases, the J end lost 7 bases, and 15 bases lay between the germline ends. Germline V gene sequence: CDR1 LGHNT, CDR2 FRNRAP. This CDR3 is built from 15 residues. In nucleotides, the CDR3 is TGTGCTAGTGGTTTGGTAGGGCCGCCCGGTTATGAAGCTTTCTTT. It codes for CASGLVGPPGYEAFF. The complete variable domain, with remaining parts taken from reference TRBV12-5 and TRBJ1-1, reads DARVTQTPRHKVTEMGQEVTMRCQPILGHNTVFWYRQTMMQGLELLAYFRNRAPLDDSGMPKDRFSAEMPDATLATLKIQPSEPRDSAVYFCASGLVGPPGYEAFFGQGTRLTVV.

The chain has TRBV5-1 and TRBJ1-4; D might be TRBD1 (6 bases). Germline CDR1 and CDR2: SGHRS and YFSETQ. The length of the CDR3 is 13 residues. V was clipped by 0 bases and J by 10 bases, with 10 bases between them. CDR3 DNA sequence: TGCGCCAGCAGCTTGGACAGGGAAGGAAAACTGTTTTTT. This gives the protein CASSLDREGKLFF.

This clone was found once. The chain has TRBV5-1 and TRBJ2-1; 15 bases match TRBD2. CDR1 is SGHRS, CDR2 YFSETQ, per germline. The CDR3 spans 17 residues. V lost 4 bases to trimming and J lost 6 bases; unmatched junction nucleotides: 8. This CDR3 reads CASSPPGLAGGSNEQFF. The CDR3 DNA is TGCGCCAGCAGCCCACCGGGACTAGCGGGAGGATCCAATGAGCAGTTCTTC.

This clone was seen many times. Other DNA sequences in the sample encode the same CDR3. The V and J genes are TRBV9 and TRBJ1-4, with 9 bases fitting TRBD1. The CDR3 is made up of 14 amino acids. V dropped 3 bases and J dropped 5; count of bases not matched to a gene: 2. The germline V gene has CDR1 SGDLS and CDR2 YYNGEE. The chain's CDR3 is CASSADRGNEKLFF. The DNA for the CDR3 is TGTGCCAGCAGCGCCGACAGGGGGAATGAAAAACTGTTTTTT.

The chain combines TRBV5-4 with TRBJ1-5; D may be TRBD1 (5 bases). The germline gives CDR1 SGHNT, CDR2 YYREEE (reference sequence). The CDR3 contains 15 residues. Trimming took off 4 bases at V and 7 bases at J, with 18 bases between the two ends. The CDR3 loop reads CASSTGLGTGQPQHF. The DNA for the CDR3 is TGTGCCAGCAGCACGGGGCTAGGGACCGGCCAGCCCCAGCATTTT.

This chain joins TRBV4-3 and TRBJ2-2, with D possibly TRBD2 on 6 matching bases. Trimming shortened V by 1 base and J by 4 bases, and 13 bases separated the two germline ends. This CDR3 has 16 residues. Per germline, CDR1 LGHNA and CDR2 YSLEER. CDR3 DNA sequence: TGCGCCAGCAGCCAAGCGGTGGGGGGTTCCACCGGGGAGCTGTTTTTT. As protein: CASSQAVGGSTGELFF.

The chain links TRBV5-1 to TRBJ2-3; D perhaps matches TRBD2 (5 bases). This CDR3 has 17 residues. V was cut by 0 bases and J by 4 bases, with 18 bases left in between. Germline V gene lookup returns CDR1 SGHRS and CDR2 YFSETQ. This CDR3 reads CASSLESGGRRPDTQYF. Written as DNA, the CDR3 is TGCGCCAGCAGCTTGGAGTCGGGCGGGCGTAGACCAGATACGCAGTATTTT.

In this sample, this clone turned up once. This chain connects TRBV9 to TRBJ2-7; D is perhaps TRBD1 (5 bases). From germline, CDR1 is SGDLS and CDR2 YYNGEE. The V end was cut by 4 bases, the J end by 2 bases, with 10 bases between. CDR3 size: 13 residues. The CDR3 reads CASSLPTAYEQYF. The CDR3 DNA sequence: TGTGCCAGCAGCCTGCCGACAGCCTACGAGCAGTACTTC.

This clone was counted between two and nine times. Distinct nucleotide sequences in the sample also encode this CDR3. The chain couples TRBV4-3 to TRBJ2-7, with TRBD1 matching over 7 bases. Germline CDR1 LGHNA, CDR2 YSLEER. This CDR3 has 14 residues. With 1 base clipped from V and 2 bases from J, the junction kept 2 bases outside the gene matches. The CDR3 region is CASSQGTGPYEQYF. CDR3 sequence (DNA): TGCGCCAGCAGCCAAGGGACAGGTCCCTACGAGCAGTACTTC.

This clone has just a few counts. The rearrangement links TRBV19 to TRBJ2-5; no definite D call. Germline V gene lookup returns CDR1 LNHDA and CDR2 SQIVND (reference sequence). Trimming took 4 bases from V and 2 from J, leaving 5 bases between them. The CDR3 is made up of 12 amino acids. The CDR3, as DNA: TGTGCCAGTAGTAGGCTGCAAGAGACCCAGTACTTC. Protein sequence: CASSRLQETQYF.

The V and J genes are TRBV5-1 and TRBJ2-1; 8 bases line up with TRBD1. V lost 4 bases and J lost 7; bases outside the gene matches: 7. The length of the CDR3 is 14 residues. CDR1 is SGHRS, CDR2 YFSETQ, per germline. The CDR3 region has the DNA TGCGCCAGCAGCGGGCAGGGGGCGTCAAATGAGCAGTTCTTC. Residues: CASSGQGASNEQFF.

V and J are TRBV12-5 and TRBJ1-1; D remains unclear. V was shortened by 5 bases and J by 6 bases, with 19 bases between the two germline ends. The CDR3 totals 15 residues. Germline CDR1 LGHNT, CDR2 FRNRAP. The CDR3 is CASGLTHNRGAEAFF. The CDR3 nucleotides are TGTGCTAGTGGTCTTACCCATAACAGAGGAGCTGAAGCTTTCTTT.

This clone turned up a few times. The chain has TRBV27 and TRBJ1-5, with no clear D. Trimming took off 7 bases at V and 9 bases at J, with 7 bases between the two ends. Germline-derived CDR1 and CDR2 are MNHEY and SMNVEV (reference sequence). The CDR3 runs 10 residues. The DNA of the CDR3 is TGTGCCAGCACCCCCTCGCCCCAGCATTTT. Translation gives CASTPSPQHF.